Following are 20 T cell receptor beta chains from one sample sequenced in a study of post-analysis software for immune sequencing data. These receptors have no identified antigens. Study-wide points: TRBV5-6, TRBV5-1 and TRBV20-1 were among several TRBV segments more frequent in patients than controls.

Incorporated into the TCR beta cDNA libraries were unique molecular identifiers, which served to reduce PCR and sequencing biases. TCRdb fed the PCR reads into MiXCR, producing one record per CDR3 protein. The data contain roughly 180,000 distinct CDR3 sequences, approximately 30% of them singletons. The sequenced material came from blood. These receptors all stem from a girl between 5 and 17 years old with multiple sclerosis.

This clonotype showed up many times. The chain carries TRBV4-1 and TRBJ1-5, with D hard to call. There are 14 residues in the CDR3. V shed 0 bases and J shed 6 bases, with 9 bases lying between them. Looked up from germline, CDR1 is MGHRA and CDR2 is YSYEKL. The CDR3: CASSQDGRGQPQHF. For the CDR3, the DNA is TGCGCCAGCAGCCAAGATGGGCGGGGTCAGCCCCAGCATTTT.

This clonotype was recorded once. CDR3 loop: CASSPAGPRGYEQYF. In DNA form, the CDR3 reads TGCGCCAGCAGCCCGGCGGGACCGAGAGGTTACGAGCAGTACTTC. The rearrangement uses TRBV5-1 and TRBJ2-7; TRBD2 is a possible D gene (6 bases). V was pared by 4 bases and J by 4 bases, with 18 bases between. Germline lookup yields CDR1 SGHRS and CDR2 YFSETQ. This CDR3 is built from 15 residues.

The V and J genes are TRBV5-1 and TRBJ1-1; D not certain. V lost 0 bases and J 1 base, leaving 10 bases between the germline ends. There are 15 residues in the CDR3. Germline V gives CDR1 SGHRS, CDR2 YFSETQ. The CDR3 coding sequence is TGCGCCAGCAGCTTGGTAGGACCAGAGAACACTGAAGCTTTCTTT. Its translation: CASSLVGPENTEAFF.

The gene calls are TRBV4-1 and TRBJ2-3, with 9 bases lining up with TRBD1. The CDR3 extends over 16 amino acids. CDR1 and CDR2 from the germline V gene are MGHRA and YSYEKL. V shed 3 bases, J shed 2 bases, and the junction held 6 bases outside the gene matches. The chain's CDR3 is CASSHLDRGDTDTQYF. The CDR3, as DNA: TGCGCCAGCAGCCACCTGGACAGGGGCGACACAGATACGCAGTATTTT.

This clonotype was counted many times. DNA of the CDR3: TGTGCCAGCAGCCAACTGAATGGGGCAGATACGCAGTATTTT. Translated, it gives CASSQLNGADTQYF. The V and J genes are TRBV11-1 and TRBJ2-3; no clear D gene. Germline V gene data show CDR1 as SGHAT and CDR2 as FQDESV (reference sequence). The CDR3 covers 14 residues. Deletions cut 5 bases from V and 4 bases from J, with 13 bases between.

This clonotype was counted once. This rearrangement joins TRBV5-4 to TRBJ2-7, with 7 bases that match TRBD2. The CDR3 has 15 residues. Losses at the gene ends were 3 bases for V and 4 bases for J; bases not matched to a gene: 10. Germline V gene lookup returns CDR1 SGHNT and CDR2 YYREEE (reference sequence). The CDR3 coding sequence is TGTGCCAGCAGCTGGGGTCTAGCGGACGGTTACGAGCAGTACTTC. Its translation: CASSWGLADGYEQYF. The full variable domain, in which reference TRBV5-4 and TRBJ2-7 provide the parts outside the CDR3, is ETGVTQSPTHLIKTRGQQVTLRCSSQSGHNTVSWYQQALGQGPQFIFQYYREEENGRGNFPPRFSGLQFPNYSSELNVNALELDDSALYLCASSWGLADGYEQYFGPGTRLTVT.

This clonotype was found many times. This chain uses TRBV9 with TRBJ2-1; D gene uncertain. Germline V gene sequence: CDR1 SGDLS, CDR2 YYNGEE. CDR3 length: 16 residues. The V gene lost 4 bases and the J gene lost 1 base, with 15 bases spanning the gap. CDR3 in amino acids: CASSPRGRSSYNEQFF. Written as DNA, the CDR3 is TGTGCCAGCAGCCCCCGCGGCAGAAGTTCCTACAATGAGCAGTTCTTC.

The chain employs TRBV27 and TRBJ2-1; D is possibly TRBD1 or TRBD2 (5 bases each). V lost 3 bases, J lost 7 bases, and 7 bases lay in between. The CDR3 length is 12 residues. CDR1 is MNHEY, CDR2 SMNVEV, per germline (reference sequence). CDR3 sequence reads: CASSFGANEQFF. The CDR3 region has the DNA TGTGCCAGCAGTTTCGGGGCGAATGAGCAGTTCTTC.

A few counts support this clonotype. V and J are TRBV20-1 and TRBJ2-1; D is unclear. V was cut by 0 bases and J by 5 bases, with 14 bases left in between. Germline CDR1 DFQATT, CDR2 SNEGSKA (reference sequence). This CDR3 is 15 amino acids long. CDR3 sequence: CSARDHLRDNNEQFF. The CDR3 DNA is TGCAGTGCTAGAGATCATTTGCGCGACAACAATGAGCAGTTCTTC.

About this clonotype itself: This may be a read error, as it is one base from a much larger clone. The gene calls are TRBV5-1 and TRBJ2-7; 8 bases map to TRBD1. The J call is in doubt because the DNA end fits TRBJ2-5 better. Germline lookup yields CDR1 SGHRS and CDR2 YFSETQ. This CDR3 region has 15 residues. The CDR3 protein is CASSLRRGQEETQYF. CDR3 in DNA: TGCGCCAGCAGCTTGAGAAGGGGACAGGAAGAGACCCAGTACTTC.

This clonotype was found once. The chain is built from TRBV20-1 and TRBJ2-1, with D tentatively TRBD1 (6 bases). This CDR3 region has 12 residues. Germline V gene data show CDR1 as DFQATT and CDR2 as SNEGSKA (reference sequence). V lost 0 bases and J 8 bases, leaving 8 bases between the germline ends. The DNA for the CDR3 is TGCAGTGCTAGAGATGGGGGCGATGAGCAGTTCTTC. This codes for CSARDGGDEQFF.

This clonotype appeared a few times. As DNA, the CDR3 is TGTGCCAGCAGCGTGTTTGGTCGACGGGTTGGGAATTCACCCCTCCACTTT. Protein product: CASSVFGRRVGNSPLHF. The gene calls are TRBV7-9 and TRBJ1-6; D remains ambiguous. With 5 bases removed from V and 7 bases from J, the gap between germline ends came to 21 bases. The CDR3 is 17 residues long. Germline V gives CDR1 SEHNR, CDR2 FQNEAQ (reference sequence).

This clonotype was seen repeatedly, ten times or more. The rearrangement joins TRBV9 to TRBJ2-5; D may be TRBD1 (6 bases). Germline V lookup: CDR1 SGDLS, CDR2 YYNGEE. Trimming cost V 0 bases and J 3 bases, with 12 bases left between them. This CDR3 region has 15 residues. Here the CDR3 reads CASSVAGAREETQYF. Here the CDR3 DNA reads TGTGCCAGCAGCGTAGCAGGGGCTCGGGAAGAGACCCAGTACTTC.

This clonotype was detected many times. V and J are TRBV20-1 and TRBJ2-6; perhaps TRBD1 as D (5 bases). CDR3 length: 15 amino acids. V lost 5 bases and J 2 bases, leaving 13 bases between the germline ends. From germline, CDR1 is DFQATT and CDR2 SNEGSKA (reference sequence). CDR3 DNA sequence: TGCAGTGCTCGACACAGGCAGGCTGGGGCCAACGTCCTGACTTTC. This sequence encodes CSARHRQAGANVLTF.

The chain combines TRBV11-2 with TRBJ1-1; weak D call: TRBD1 (5 bases). This CDR3 region has 17 residues. CDR1 and CDR2 from the germline V gene are SGHAT and FQNNGV. V lost 0 bases to trimming and J lost 4 bases, with 18 bases between them. The CDR3, as DNA: TGTGCCAGCAGCTTAGATCATGTGGCCGGCAGGGTCACTGAAGCTTTCTTT. Its protein product is CASSLDHVAGRVTEAFF.

This clonotype was recorded many times. The CDR3 region is CANAPGTSGRSSYNEQFF. The CDR3 bases are TGCGCCAACGCGCCCGGGACTAGCGGTCGTAGCTCCTACAATGAGCAGTTCTTC. The chain joins TRBV5-1 to TRBJ2-1, with 11 bases fitting TRBD2. The length of the CDR3 is 18 residues. Per germline, CDR1 SGHRS and CDR2 YFSETQ. Unmatched junction bases numbered 14, after V lost 9 bases and J lost 0 bases.

This chain joins TRBV2 and TRBJ2-5; unclear D gene. Germline CDR1 SNHLY, CDR2 FYNNEI. The CDR3 runs to 13 residues. V lost 2 bases and J lost 4, with 8 bases in between. In nucleotides, the CDR3 is TGTGCCAGCAGTGAAACTAACGTAGAGACCCAGTACTTC. Encoded protein: CASSETNVETQYF.

The sample holds many counts of this clonotype. An end of the junction differs from the germline gene, which may be a read error. The chain combines TRBV7-7 with TRBJ2-5; 11 nucleotides match TRBD2. The CDR3 is 15 amino acids. Germline loops: CDR1 SSHAT, CDR2 FNYEAQ (reference sequence). Written as DNA, the CDR3 is TGTGCTAGCAGCCCAGGGACTAGCGGACAAGAGACCCAGTACTTC. Its protein is CASSPGTSGQETQYF.

The J gene is TRBJ2-2, the V gene TRBV4-1; no clear D. V lost 3 bases to trimming and J lost 1 base, with 9 bases between them. Germline CDR1 reads MGHRA; CDR2 reads YSYEKL. The CDR3 totals 15 residues. The CDR3, as DNA: TGCGCCAGCAGCCATGGGGAAGTGAACACCGGGGAGCTGTTTTTT. Its protein is CASSHGEVNTGELFF.

Note on this clonotype: A junction boundary mismatches the germline segment, possibly from a read error. V and J are TRBV11-2 and TRBJ2-3; 16 bases are a match to TRBD2. CDR3 length: 16 amino acids. CDR1 and CDR2 (germline): SGHAT, FQNNGV. The CDR3 region is CTSSLGLAGGIDTQYF. CDR3 DNA: TGTACCAGCAGCCTGGGACTAGCGGGAGGGATAGATACGCAGTATTTT.